This T cell receptor beta chain comes out of a study of tissue T cells after allogeneic stem cell transplantation. Points from the study as a whole: Anatomically similar tissues had similar TCR repertoires within each patient. Across patients, clones rarely overlapped, yet motif clusters were shared tissue-specifically.

Concerning this clone: Its antigen is undetermined. The germline and genes are mouse ones. The read finishes 1 residue shy of the CDR3 end, and the germline J gene is used to complete it.

Sequencing used immunoSEQ multiplex PCR; TCRdb keeps in-frame clones, though not all of them. Of some 22,000 clones in the sample, 69% were seen once. Germline assignment: CDR1 GKSSPN and CDR2 SITVG. The V gene lost 1 base and the J gene lost 1 base, with 7 bases spanning the gap. There are 13 residues in the CDR3. The receptor's source is a female BALB/c mouse in good health. The strain bears MHC haplotype H2-d. The chain has TRBV31 and TRBJ1-1; D unresolved. The source material was blood. The chain's CDR3 is CAWSQAVNTEVFF. CDR3 bases read: TGTGCCTGGAGTCAGGCAGTAAACACAGAAGTCTTC.